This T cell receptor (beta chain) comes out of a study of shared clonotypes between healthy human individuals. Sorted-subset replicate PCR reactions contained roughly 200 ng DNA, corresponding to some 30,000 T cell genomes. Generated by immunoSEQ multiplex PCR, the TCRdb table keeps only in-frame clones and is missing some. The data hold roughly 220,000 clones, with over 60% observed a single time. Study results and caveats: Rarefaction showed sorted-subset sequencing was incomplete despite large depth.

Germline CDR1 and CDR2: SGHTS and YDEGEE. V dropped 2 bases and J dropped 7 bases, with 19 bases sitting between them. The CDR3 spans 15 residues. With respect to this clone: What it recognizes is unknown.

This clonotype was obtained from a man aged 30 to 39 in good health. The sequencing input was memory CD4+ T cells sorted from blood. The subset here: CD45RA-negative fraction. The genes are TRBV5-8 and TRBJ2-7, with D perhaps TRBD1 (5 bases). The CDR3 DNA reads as TGTGCCAGCAGCTTCCAGGGCCCTTCGCGATGGGAGCAGTACTTC. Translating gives CASSFQGPSRWEQYF.